These 22 T cell receptor beta chains came from one sample sequenced in a study of metastatic and nonmetastatic thyroid tumors. Thyroid surgery had not been preceded by any treatment in any patient. Through MiXCR, TCRdb re-clonotyped the PCR reads. The table shows tens of thousands of clones, with less than 5% occurring only once. Input material: blood. These receptors all stem from a female donor with papillary thyroid cancer or a benign thyroid nodule (not recorded which). Some clones in this sample may be carry-over from other donors' samples.

This clone showed up many times. The CDR3 sequence: CSASGRAAGEQFF. Written as DNA, the CDR3 is TGCAGTGCTAGCGGGAGGGCGGCAGGTGAGCAGTTCTTC. This chain joins TRBV20-1 and TRBJ2-1, with TRBD2 matching 8 bases. The CDR3 contains 13 residues. Germline loops: CDR1 DFQATT, CDR2 SNEGSKA (reference sequence). After removal of 3 bases from V and 9 bases from J, the junction contained 7 bases not matched to a gene.

There are many counts of this clone. The chain employs TRBV7-8 and TRBJ2-7, with D hard to call. The germline CDR1 and CDR2 sequences are SGHVS and FQNEAQ. The CDR3 runs 13 residues. The V and J ends lost 5 bases and 0 bases respectively, with 8 bases between them. CDR3 amino acids: CASSRPGSYEQYF. The CDR3 DNA follows: TGTGCCAGCAGCCGCCCAGGCTCCTACGAGCAGTACTTC.

The V gene is TRBV20-1, the J gene TRBJ2-1; the D gene is possibly TRBD2 (7 bases). With 0 bases removed from V and 1 base from J, the gap between germline ends came to 16 bases. The V gene's germline CDR1 is DFQATT and CDR2 SNEGSKA (reference sequence). The CDR3 extends over 17 amino acids. CDR3 nucleotides: TGCAGTGCTAGAGATTTAATGCGGGGGCAATCCTACAATGAGCAGTTCTTC. Protein: CSARDLMRGQSYNEQFF.

The chain recombines TRBV2 with TRBJ2-2; 7 nucleotides line up with TRBD2. The V gene end was trimmed by 5 bases and the J gene end by 0 bases; junction bases not matched to a gene: 6. Germline V CDR1 and CDR2: SNHLY, FYNNEI. CDR3 size: 16 residues. The DNA for the CDR3 is TGTGCCAGCAGTACGGGACTATCTACGAACACCGGGGAGCTGTTTTTT. Amino acids: CASSTGLSTNTGELFF.

The sample holds many counts of this clone. The chain recombines TRBV6-2 or TRBV6-3 with TRBJ2-5; 10 nucleotides agree with TRBD2. V shed 2 bases, J shed 0 bases, and the junction held 9 bases outside the gene matches. Germline lookup yields CDR1 MNHEY and CDR2 SVGEGT. The CDR3 runs to 18 residues. In DNA, the CDR3 is TGTGCCAGCAGTTACGGGACTAGCGCATATATATACCAAGAGACCCAGTACTTC. As protein: CASSYGTSAYIYQETQYF.

This clone was counted at least ten times. The rearrangement joins TRBV2 to TRBJ1-5; 7 nucleotides match TRBD1. Trimming cost V 7 bases and J 5 bases; bases outside gene matches: 8. Germline values: CDR1 SNHLY, CDR2 FYNNEI. The CDR3 extends over 14 amino acids. This chain's CDR3 is CASMYRGGDQPQHF. The DNA of the CDR3 is TGTGCCAGCATGTACAGGGGAGGGGATCAGCCCCAGCATTTT.

This clone was recorded a few times. The junction does not match germline at one end; this may be a read error. The chain links TRBV28 to TRBJ1-2; D is possibly TRBD1 (5 bases). Germline V gene data show CDR1 as MDHEN and CDR2 as SYDVKM. This CDR3 has 13 residues. CDR3 nucleotides: TGTGCCATCAGTTCAGGAGGGCGGGACGACTACACCTTC. It codes for CAISSGGRDDYTF.

Concerning this clone itself: A read error may be the cause here, since a much bigger clone is one base away. V is TRBV14 and J is TRBJ2-1, with D possibly being TRBD1 (6 bases). The germline gives CDR1 SGHDN, CDR2 FVKESK. CDR3 length: 15 residues. V lost 8 bases, J lost 4 bases, and 18 bases lay in between. CDR3 amino acids: CASGQQGVWYNEQFF. CDR3 DNA sequence: TGTGCCAGCGGTCAACAGGGCGTCTGGTACAATGAGCAGTTCTTC.

The chain is built from TRBV28 and TRBJ1-2; unclear D gene. Per germline, CDR1 MDHEN and CDR2 SYDVKM. This CDR3 spans 14 amino acids. V was trimmed by 7 bases and J by 2 bases, leaving 14 bases between them. This CDR3 reads CASTPWAENYGYTF. The CDR3 region has the DNA TGTGCCAGCACCCCTTGGGCTGAAAACTATGGCTACACCTTC.

With regard to this clone: Its ends do not fully match the called genes, so a read error is possible. This chain connects TRBV19 to TRBJ1-5; D may be TRBD1 (5 bases). From germline, CDR1 is LNHDA and CDR2 SQIVND (reference sequence). The CDR3 sequence is 14 residues long. CDR3: CASSMGRVSQPQHF. The CDR3, as DNA: TGTGCCAGTAGTATGGGCAGGGTCAGTCAGCCCCAACATTTT.

This clone was detected many times. The chain employs TRBV28 and TRBJ2-7, with 8 bases matching TRBD1. The ends lost 3 bases at V and 5 bases at J; junction bases unmatched: 9. The CDR3 is 15 residues long. Germline CDR1 and CDR2: MDHEN and SYDVKM. CDR3 coding DNA: TGTGCCAGCAGTTTCATTCAGGGGGCGGTCAACGAGCAGTACTTC. This sequence encodes CASSFIQGAVNEQYF.

This clone was counted at least ten times. The chain joins TRBV27 to TRBJ2-3; D remains unclear. From germline, CDR1 is MNHEY and CDR2 SMNVEV (reference sequence). There are 18 residues in the CDR3. With 2 bases removed from V and 2 bases from J, the gap between germline ends came to 20 bases. The CDR3 bases are TGTGCCAGCAGTTTAAGGCCCCGGACGGGTCGGCTCACAGATACGCAGTATTTT. It specifies CASSLRPRTGRLTDTQYF.

This clone came up many times. The chain has TRBV28 and TRBJ2-7; 7 bases fit TRBD2. This CDR3 contains 13 residues. V gave up 3 bases and J gave up 6 bases; unmatched junction bases: 5. The germline V gene has CDR1 MDHEN and CDR2 SYDVKM. The CDR3 reads CASSLDGEGEQYF. DNA for the CDR3: TGTGCCAGCAGTTTGGACGGGGAGGGCGAGCAGTACTTC. Variable domain in full (rest from reference TRBV28 and TRBJ2-7): DVKVTQSSRYLVKRTGEKVFLECVQDMDHENMFWYRQDPGLGLRLIYFSYDVKMKEKGDIPEGYSVSREKKERFSLILESASTNQTSMYLCASSLDGEGEQYFGPGTRLTVT.

In this sample, this clone turned up a few times. One end of the junction varies from germline; a read error may be responsible. The gene calls are TRBV6-2 or TRBV6-3 and TRBJ2-7, with no clear D. CDR3 length: 13 amino acids. Germline CDR1 MNHEY, CDR2 SVGEGT. CDR3 nucleotide sequence: TGTGCCAGCAACCGACAAGTATCCTACGAGCATTACTTC. It yields the protein CASNRQVSYEHYF.

This clone has ten or more counts. V and J are TRBV6-1 and TRBJ2-3; 9 bases match TRBD2. Germline CDR1 is MNHNS and CDR2 is SASEGT. The length of the CDR3 is 16 residues. After removal of 6 bases from V and 3 bases from J, the junction contained 10 bases not matched to a gene. CDR3 sequence: CASSRTLAGVTDTQYF. CDR3 sequence (DNA): TGTGCCAGCAGCCGCACCTTAGCGGGAGTAACAGATACGCAGTATTTT.

This clone was detected only a few times. The V call is TRBV5-5, the J call TRBJ2-1, with TRBD2 matching over 7 bases. Germline values: CDR1 SGHKS, CDR2 YYEKEE (reference sequence). After removal of 6 bases from V and 4 bases from J, the junction contained 10 bases not matched to a gene. CDR3 length: 15 residues. The CDR3 region is CASIRGLDRYNEQFF. In DNA form, the CDR3 reads TGTGCCAGCATCAGAGGACTAGACCGATACAATGAGCAGTTCTTC.

For this clone: One end of the junction does not line up with germline, which may come from a read error. The rearrangement uses TRBV5-4 and TRBJ2-7; D might be TRBD2 (6 bases). Per germline, CDR1 SGHNT and CDR2 YYREEE (reference sequence). This CDR3 spans 13 amino acids. The chain's CDR3 is CSSSTPGDFEQYF. The CDR3 bases are TGTTCCAGCAGCACCCCGGGAGACTTCGAGCAGTACTTC.

In this sample, this clone turned up many times. This chain joins TRBV5-1 and TRBJ1-6; TRBD1 aligns across 9 bases. J gave up 9 bases and V 9 bases, and 10 bases lay outside the gene matches. Germline V CDR1 and CDR2: SGHRS, YFSETQ. The CDR3 totals 14 residues. The CDR3 bases are TGCGCCAAGAGGGACAGGGTACAAGGTTCACCCCTCCACTTT. Its translation is CAKRDRVQGSPLHF.

In this sample, this clone turned up many times. The gene calls are TRBV28 and TRBJ1-2; unclear D gene. The CDR3 is 12 residues long. The V gene's germline CDR1 is MDHEN and CDR2 SYDVKM. V was cut by 6 bases and J by 0 bases, with 5 bases left in between. The CDR3, as DNA: TGTGCCAGCAGGCGCCCTAACTATGGCTACACCTTC. Translating it yields CASRRPNYGYTF.

V usage is TRBV18 and J usage is TRBJ2-3, with D tentatively TRBD1 (6 bases). CDR1 KGHSH and CDR2 LQKENI come from the germline V gene. Trimming removed 7 bases at V and 1 base at J, with 12 bases between. The CDR3 spans 14 residues. CDR3 sequence reads: CASLPRQGTDTQYF. The CDR3 region has the DNA TGTGCCAGCTTACCCAGACAGGGCACAGATACGCAGTATTTT.

This clone was recorded at least ten times. This chain links TRBV7-8 with TRBJ2-7, with 10 bases lining up with TRBD1. Trimming took 2 bases from V and 7 from J; bases not matched to a gene: 8. The CDR3 consists of 15 residues. Germline CDR1 is SGHVS and CDR2 is FQNEAQ. CDR3 DNA: TGTGCCAGCAGCTTACCAAGACAGGGGGCTGGGGAGCAGTACTTC. Amino acids: CASSLPRQGAGEQYF.

This clone has just a few counts. The chain recombines TRBV6-6 with TRBJ2-7, with 11 bases matching TRBD2. Germline CDR1 reads MNHNY; CDR2 reads SVGAGI (reference sequence). This CDR3 comprises 16 residues. Trimming removed 0 bases from V and 5 bases from J; junction bases left unmatched: 6. The CDR3 here is CASSYSMTSGNHEQYF. In nucleotides, the CDR3 is TGTGCCAGCAGTTACTCGATGACTAGCGGGAACCACGAGCAGTACTTC.